What follows is one T cell receptor (beta chain) and its context. The junction differs from germline at one of its ends, possibly a read error. This CDR3 spans 14 amino acids. The germline CDR1 and CDR2 sequences are KGHDR and SFDVKD. The data stem from a study of control samples from healthy donors and cancer patients. Sequencing was performed with immunoSEQ multiplex PCR; in TCRdb, only in-frame clones are kept and a portion is missing. This table holds 45,000 to 65,000 clones, around nine tenths found once. The sample consisted of PBMCs. This receptor was identified in a man in his forties or fifties with head and neck cancer. The chain couples TRBV24-1 to TRBJ2-3, with D possibly TRBD2 on 7 matching bases. This CDR3 is CATSGRGATDAQYF. In DNA, the CDR3 is TGTGCCACCAGTGGTCGGGGGGCGACAGATGCGCAGTATTTT.